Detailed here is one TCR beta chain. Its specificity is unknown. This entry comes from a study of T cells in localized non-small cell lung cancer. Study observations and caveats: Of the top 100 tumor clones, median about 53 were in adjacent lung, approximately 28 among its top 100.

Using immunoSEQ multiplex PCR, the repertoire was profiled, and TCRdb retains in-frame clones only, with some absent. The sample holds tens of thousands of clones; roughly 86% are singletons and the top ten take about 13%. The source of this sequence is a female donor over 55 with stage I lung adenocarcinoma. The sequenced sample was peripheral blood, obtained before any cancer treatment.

In DNA form, the CDR3 reads TGTGCCAGCAGCTTGTCCGGGTCGGACTATGGCTACACCTTC. Translating it yields CASSLSGSDYGYTF. This chain links TRBV5-4 with TRBJ1-2; no definite D call. Germline CDR1 is SGHNT and CDR2 is YYREEE (reference sequence). The CDR3 totals 14 residues. Trimming cost V 1 base and J 3 bases, with 10 bases left between them.